This T cell receptor beta chain was documented in a study of shared clonotypes between healthy human individuals. This clone has only one observation. Sequenced by immunoSEQ multiplex PCR; TCRdb stores in-frame clones only, minus some. Here the sample spans fewer than 3 million clones, roughly 92% being singletons. CDR1 and CDR2 from the germline V gene are MDHEN and SYDVKM. The CDR3 spans 12 residues. Trimming removed 6 bases from V and 4 bases from J, with 10 bases in between. J is TRBJ2-7 and V is TRBV28, with D uncertain. The sample consisted of naive CD4+ T cells from PBMCs. The subset: CD45RA+ positively selected. This receptor was taken from a man aged 18-30 years in good health. Some clones in this sample may be carry-over from other donors' samples. CDR3 sequence reads: CASRGSRYEQYF. The CDR3 DNA follows: TGTGCCAGCAGGGGCAGCCGTTACGAGCAGTACTTC.